The sequence of this T cell receptor (beta chain) was determined in a study of blood T cells in healthy people across ages. The CDR3 has 15 amino acids. Looked up from germline, CDR1 is LGHNA and CDR2 is YNFKEQ. Trimming cost V 0 bases and J 0 bases; bases outside gene matches: 0. Study observations and caveats: Total diversity from one million sequenced T cells was likely underestimated.

This clonotype was picked up a small number of times. Antigen unknown. Sample-barcoded 5' priming and a J-beta primer mix drove a second PCR of about 6 to 12 cycles. Every cDNA was tagged by a template-switch adaptor with 12 random nucleotides. Every sample gave at least 2.5 million paired-end reads containing CDR3. Each CDR3 protein gets one entry after TCRdb re-called the 5' RACE reads with MiXCR. The sample holds more than 600,000 distinct CDR3 sequences; 20% to 30% are singletons and the top ten take 9.4%. These data were likewise used in another study, on T cells of mothers and their children.

This sequence was found in a boy between 5 and 17 years old in good health. The chain couples TRBV4-2 to TRBJ2-7, with 9 bases fitting TRBD1. The specimen was blood. CDR3 residues: CASSQEDRGSYEQYF. The DNA for the CDR3 is TGTGCCAGCAGCCAAGAGGACAGGGGCTCCTACGAGCAGTACTTC.